The next 5 T cell receptor beta chains were all read from a single sample in a study of blood T cell repertoires in COVID-19. Libraries were prepared by immunoSEQ multiplex PCR; TCRdb keeps only in-frame clonotypes and omits some of them. The repertoire has a few hundred thousand clones, roughly 84% of them found once; the top ten carry 1.4%. Sequencing input: PBMCs or T cells enriched from blood (not recorded which). Source of these receptors: a woman between 18 and 29 years old who had been exposed to COVID-19.

This chain uses TRBV28 with TRBJ2-7; D uncertain. This CDR3 comprises 13 residues. V gave up 4 bases and J gave up 2 bases, with 9 bases separating them. Germline lookup yields CDR1 MDHEN and CDR2 SYDVKM. CDR3 in amino acids: CASSSIGPYEQYF. CDR3 coding DNA: TGTGCCAGCAGTTCGATTGGGCCCTACGAGCAGTACTTC.

This clone came up once. The chain employs TRBV29-1 and TRBJ2-7; perhaps TRBD2 as D (6 bases). The CDR3 consists of 15 residues. Trimming shortened V by 5 bases and J by 7 bases, and 24 bases separated the two germline ends. The germline V gene encodes CDR1 SQVTM and CDR2 ANQGSEA. CDR3 sequence (DNA): TGCAGCGTTCTGAAAGTGGAGGGGCCTCCCGGAGAGCAGTACTTC. Protein sequence: CSVLKVEGPPGEQYF.

The gene calls are TRBV5-1 and TRBJ2-2; 9 bases agree with TRBD1. The CDR3 length is 15 residues. Germline CDR1 reads SGHRS; CDR2 reads YFSETQ. V lost 2 bases to trimming and J lost 6 bases; unmatched junction nucleotides: 5. CDR3 coding DNA: TGCGCCAGCAGCTTCCAGGGACAGGGTCCCGGGGAGCTGTTTTTT. Protein sequence: CASSFQGQGPGELFF.

The V gene is TRBV11-2, the J gene TRBJ1-1; 7 positions match TRBD1. The CDR3 extends over 15 amino acids. The junction had 6 bases not matched to a gene; V was cut back by 0 bases and J by 5 bases. Germline CDR1 reads SGHAT; CDR2 reads FQNNGV. In DNA form, the CDR3 reads TGTGCCAGCAGCTTAGAGGGGATACAGGGGACTGAAGCTTTCTTT. It yields the protein CASSLEGIQGTEAFF.

The chain joins TRBV7-2 to TRBJ2-3; 8 positions agree with TRBD2. Germline V CDR1 and CDR2: SGHTA, FQGNSA. After removal of 4 bases from V and 6 bases from J, the junction contained 18 bases not matched to a gene. This CDR3 is 18 amino acids long. For the CDR3, the DNA is TGTGCCAGCAGCTCCTCGTGGAAAGCGGGAGCCAAGACGGATACGCAGTATTTT. Amino acids: CASSSSWKAGAKTDTQYF.